The T cell receptor (beta chain) described here comes from a study of identical twins. The CDR3 spans 15 residues. V lost 5 bases to trimming and J lost 8 bases, with 18 bases between them. Looked up from germline, CDR1 is SGHVS and CDR2 is FQNEAQ. Template switching added a universal primer binding site, and final cDNA carried unique molecular identifiers. Each CDR3 protein is one row after TCRdb ran MiXCR on the 5' RACE reads. The sample has 400,000 to 550,000 distinct CDR3 sequences; around an eighth are singletons. This clonotype has just a few counts. The antigen is unknown. Study conclusions and caveats: Conclusions leaned on cross-sectional statistical analysis and did not track the same donors over time. The authors noted that invariant MAIT and iNKT cells could partly confound zero-insertion analyses.

The sample was also reused in another study, on yellow fever vaccine responses in identical twins.

This TCR derives from a woman between 18 and 29 years old in good health. Sequenced input: CD4+ T cells sorted from blood. V and J are TRBV7-8 and TRBJ2-2, with a possible D match to TRBD1 (6 bases). The CDR3 sequence: CASSHGLGATGELFF. The CDR3, as DNA: TGTGCCAGCAGCCACGGTTTGGGGGCGACGGGGGAGCTGTTTTTT. Drawing the rest from reference TRBV7-8 and TRBJ2-2, the complete variable domain is GAGVSQSPRYKVAKRGQDVALRCDPISGHVSLFWYQQALGQGPEFLTYFQNEAQLDKSGLPSDRFFAERPEGSVSTLKIQRTQQEDSAVYLCASSHGLGATGELFFGEGSRLTVL.